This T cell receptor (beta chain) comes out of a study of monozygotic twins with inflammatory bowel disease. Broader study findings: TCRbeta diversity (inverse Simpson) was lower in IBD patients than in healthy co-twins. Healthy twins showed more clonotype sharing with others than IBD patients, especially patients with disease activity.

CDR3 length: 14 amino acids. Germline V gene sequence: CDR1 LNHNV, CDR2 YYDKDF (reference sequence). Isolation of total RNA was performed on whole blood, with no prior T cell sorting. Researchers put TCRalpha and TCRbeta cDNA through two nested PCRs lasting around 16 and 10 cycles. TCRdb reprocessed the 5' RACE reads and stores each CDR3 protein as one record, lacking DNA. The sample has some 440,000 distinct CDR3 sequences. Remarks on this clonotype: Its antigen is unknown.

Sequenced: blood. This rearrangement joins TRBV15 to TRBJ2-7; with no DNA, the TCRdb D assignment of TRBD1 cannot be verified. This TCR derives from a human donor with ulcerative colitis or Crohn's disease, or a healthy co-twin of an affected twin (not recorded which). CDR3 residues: CATSRGQGPYEQYF.